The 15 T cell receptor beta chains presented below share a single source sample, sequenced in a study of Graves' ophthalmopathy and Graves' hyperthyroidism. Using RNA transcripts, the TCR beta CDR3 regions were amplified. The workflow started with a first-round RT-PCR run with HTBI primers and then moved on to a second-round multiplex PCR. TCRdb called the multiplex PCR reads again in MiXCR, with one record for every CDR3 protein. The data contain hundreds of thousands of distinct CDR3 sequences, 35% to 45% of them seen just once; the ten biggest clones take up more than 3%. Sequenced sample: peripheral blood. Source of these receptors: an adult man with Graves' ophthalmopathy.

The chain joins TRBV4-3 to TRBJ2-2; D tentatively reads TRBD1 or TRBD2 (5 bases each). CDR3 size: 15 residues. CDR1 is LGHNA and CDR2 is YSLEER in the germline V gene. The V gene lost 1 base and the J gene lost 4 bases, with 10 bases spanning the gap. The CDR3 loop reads CASSQASGTTGELFF. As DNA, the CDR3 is TGCGCCAGCAGCCAAGCGTCAGGGACCACCGGGGAGCTGTTTTTT.

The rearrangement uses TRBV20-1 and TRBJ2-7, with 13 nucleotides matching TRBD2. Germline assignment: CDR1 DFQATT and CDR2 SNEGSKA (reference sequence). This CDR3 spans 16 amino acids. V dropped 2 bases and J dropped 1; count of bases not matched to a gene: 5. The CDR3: CSARPGTSGDSYEQYF. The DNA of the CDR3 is TGCAGTGCTAGACCCGGGACTAGCGGGGATTCCTACGAGCAGTACTTC.

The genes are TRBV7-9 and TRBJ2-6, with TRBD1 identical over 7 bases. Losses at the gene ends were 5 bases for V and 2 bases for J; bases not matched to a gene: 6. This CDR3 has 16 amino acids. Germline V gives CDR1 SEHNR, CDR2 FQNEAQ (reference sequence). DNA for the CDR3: TGTGCCAGCAGCACCACCGGACAGGCTGGGGCCAACGTCCTGACTTTC. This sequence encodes CASSTTGQAGANVLTF.

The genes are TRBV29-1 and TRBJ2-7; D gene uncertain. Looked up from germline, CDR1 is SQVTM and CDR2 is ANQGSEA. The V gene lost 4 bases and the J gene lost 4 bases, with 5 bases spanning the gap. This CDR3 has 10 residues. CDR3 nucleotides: TGCAGCGTTGGGGGATACGAGCAGTACTTC. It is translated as CSVGGYEQYF.

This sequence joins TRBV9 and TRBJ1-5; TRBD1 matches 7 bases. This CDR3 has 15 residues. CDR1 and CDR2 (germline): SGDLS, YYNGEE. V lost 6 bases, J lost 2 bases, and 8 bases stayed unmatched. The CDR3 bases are TGTGCCAGCAACCCCAGGGGGGGGGGCAATCAGCCCCAGCATTTT. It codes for CASNPRGGGNQPQHF.

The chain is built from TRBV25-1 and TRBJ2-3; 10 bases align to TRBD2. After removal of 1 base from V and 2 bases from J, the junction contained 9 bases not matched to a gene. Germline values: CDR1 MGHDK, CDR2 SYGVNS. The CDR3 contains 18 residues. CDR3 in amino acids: CASSEWGTAGGLTDTQYF. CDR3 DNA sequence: TGTGCCAGCAGTGAATGGGGGACAGCGGGAGGGCTCACAGATACGCAGTATTTT.

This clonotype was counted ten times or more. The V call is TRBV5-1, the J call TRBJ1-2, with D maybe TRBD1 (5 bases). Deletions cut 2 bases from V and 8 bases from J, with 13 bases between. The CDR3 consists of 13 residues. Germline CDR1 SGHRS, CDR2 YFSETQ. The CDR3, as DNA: TGCGCCAGCAGCTTCACCCCCCAGGGCGGCTACACCTTC. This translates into CASSFTPQGGYTF.

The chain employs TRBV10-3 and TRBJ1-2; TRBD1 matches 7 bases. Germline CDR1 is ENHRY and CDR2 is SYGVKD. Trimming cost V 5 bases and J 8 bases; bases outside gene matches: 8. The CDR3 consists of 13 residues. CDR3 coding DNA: TGTGCCATCAGTCGCTCCGGGACAGAGGGCTACACCTTC. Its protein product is CAISRSGTEGYTF.

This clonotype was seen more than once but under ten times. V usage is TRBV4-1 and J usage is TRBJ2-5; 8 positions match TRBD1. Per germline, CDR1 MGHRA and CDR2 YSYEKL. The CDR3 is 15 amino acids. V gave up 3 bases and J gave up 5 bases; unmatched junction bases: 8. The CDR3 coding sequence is TGCGCCAGCAGCCAGGACAGGGCGCCCAGGGAGACCCAGTACTTC. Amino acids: CASSQDRAPRETQYF.

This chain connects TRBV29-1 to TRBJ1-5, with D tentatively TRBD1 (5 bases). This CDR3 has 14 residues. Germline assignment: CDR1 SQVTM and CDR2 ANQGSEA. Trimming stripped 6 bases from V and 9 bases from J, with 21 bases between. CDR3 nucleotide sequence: TGCAGCGTATACTGGATGAGGGGACCGGGGCCCCAGCATTTT. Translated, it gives CSVYWMRGPGPQHF.

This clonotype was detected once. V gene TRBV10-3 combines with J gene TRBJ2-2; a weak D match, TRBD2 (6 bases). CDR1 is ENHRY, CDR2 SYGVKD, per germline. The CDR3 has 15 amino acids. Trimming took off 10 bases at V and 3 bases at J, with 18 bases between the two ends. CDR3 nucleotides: TGTGCCAGCACTTTGGACTGGGGGGACACCGGGGAGCTGTTTTTT. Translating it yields CASTLDWGDTGELFF.

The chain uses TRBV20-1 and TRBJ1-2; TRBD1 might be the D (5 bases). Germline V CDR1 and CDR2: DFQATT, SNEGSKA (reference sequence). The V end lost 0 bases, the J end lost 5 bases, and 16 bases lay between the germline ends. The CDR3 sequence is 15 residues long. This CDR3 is CSARDQGAGNYGYTF. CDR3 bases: TGCAGTGCTAGAGATCAGGGAGCAGGGAATTATGGCTACACCTTC.

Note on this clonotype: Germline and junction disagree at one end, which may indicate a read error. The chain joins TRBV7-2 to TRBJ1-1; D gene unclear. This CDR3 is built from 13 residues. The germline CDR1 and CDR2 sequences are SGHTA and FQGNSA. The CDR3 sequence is CANSSAMNTEAFF. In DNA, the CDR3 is TGTGCCAACAGCTCTGCCATGAACACTGAAGCTTTCTTT.

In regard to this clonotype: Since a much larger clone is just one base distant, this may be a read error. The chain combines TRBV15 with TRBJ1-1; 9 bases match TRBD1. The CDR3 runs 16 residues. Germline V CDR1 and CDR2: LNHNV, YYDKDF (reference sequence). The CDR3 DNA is TGTGCCACCAGCAGAGGAGGACAGGGGTTGAACACTGAAGCTTCCTTT. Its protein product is CATSRGGQGLNTEASF.

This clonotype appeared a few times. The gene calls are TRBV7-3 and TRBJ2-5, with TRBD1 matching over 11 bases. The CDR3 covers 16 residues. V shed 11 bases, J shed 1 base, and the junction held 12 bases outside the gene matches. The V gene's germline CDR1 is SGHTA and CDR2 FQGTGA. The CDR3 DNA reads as TGTGCCTGGAGCCATACCGGGACAGGGGGCCAAGAGACCCAGTACTTC. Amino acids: CAWSHTGTGGQETQYF.